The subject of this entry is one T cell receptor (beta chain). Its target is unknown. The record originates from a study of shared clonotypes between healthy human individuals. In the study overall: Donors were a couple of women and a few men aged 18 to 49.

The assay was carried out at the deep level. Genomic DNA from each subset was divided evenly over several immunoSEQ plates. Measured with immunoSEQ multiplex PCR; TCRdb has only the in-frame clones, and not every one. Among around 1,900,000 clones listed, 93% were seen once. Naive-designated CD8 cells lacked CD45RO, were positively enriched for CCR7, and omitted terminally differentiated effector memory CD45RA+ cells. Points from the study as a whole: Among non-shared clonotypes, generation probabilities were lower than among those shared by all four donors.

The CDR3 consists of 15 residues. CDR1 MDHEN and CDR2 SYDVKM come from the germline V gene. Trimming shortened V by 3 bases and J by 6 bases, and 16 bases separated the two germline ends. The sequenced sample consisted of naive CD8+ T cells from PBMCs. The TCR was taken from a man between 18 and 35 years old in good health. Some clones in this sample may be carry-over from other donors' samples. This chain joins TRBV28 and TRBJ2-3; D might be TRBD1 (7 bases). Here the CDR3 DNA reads TGTGCCAGCAGTTTTGGCAAGGGGGCGGGGGATACGCAGTATTTT. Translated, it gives CASSFGKGAGDTQYF.